A selection of T cell receptor beta chains follows, all from one sample in a study of early T cells in non-severe SARS-CoV-2 infection. TCRdb recomputed calls from the 5' RACE reads with MiXCR, one row per CDR3 protein. This sample has under 60,000 distinct CDR3 sequences, with around 8% found just once. Sequencing was carried out using whole blood. These receptors all come from an adult who was a healthcare worker with PCR-confirmed SARS-CoV-2 infection or an uninfected control (not recorded which). Both conserved end residues are part of each CDR3. The D gene is left open where the match is weak. Clone size appears in some rows only: once, few, many, or a class for an expanded clone.

NA	TRBV5-1	TRBJ2-1	few	CASSWSTRGNEQFF	TGCGCCAGCAGCTGGTCCACCAGGGGCAATGAGCAGTTCTTC
NA	TRBV5-5	TRBJ1-1	NA	CASSFGAFNTEAFF	TGTGCCAGCAGCTTCGGAGCATTCAACACTGAAGCTTTCTTT
NA	TRBV4-2	TRBJ2-3	NA	CASSQDRSGSSTDTQYF	TGTGCCAGCAGCCAAGATAGGAGCGGATCTAGCACAGATACGCAGTATTTT
TRBD1	TRBV15	TRBJ2-3	NA	CATSRLGQGYAGADTQYF	TGTGCCACCAGCAGGCTCGGACAGGGGTACGCGGGTGCAGATACGCAGTATTTT
TRBD2	TRBV5-1	TRBJ2-7	few	CASSARTSGSVYEQYF	TGCGCCAGCAGCGCCCGGACTAGCGGGAGTGTCTACGAGCAGTACTTC
TRBD2	TRBV2	TRBJ2-7	NA	CASKASGDEQYF	TGTGCCAGCAAGGCTAGCGGAGACGAGCAGTACTTC
NA	TRBV4-1	TRBJ1-5	few	CASSQDFPGDNQPQHF	TGCGCCAGCAGCCAAGATTTCCCAGGGGACAATCAGCCCCAGCATTTT
NA	TRBV28	TRBJ2-4	many	CASSLRAARVQYF	TGTGCCAGCAGTTTGCGGGCGGCACGGGTTCAGTACTTC
TRBD2	TRBV7-8	TRBJ2-3	NA	CASSLISGSGSGADTQYF	TGTGCCAGCAGCTTAATCAGTGGAAGCGGGAGCGGGGCAGATACGCAGTATTTT
NA	TRBV6-2/TRBV6-3	TRBJ2-7	few	CASKPGHAAEQYF	TGTGCCAGCAAGCCGGGGCATGCCGCCGAGCAGTACTTC
NA	TRBV6-5	TRBJ2-1	few	CASSYGGRRNEQFF	TGTGCCAGCAGTTACGGGGGGCGGAGGAATGAGCAGTTCTTC
NA	TRBV16	TRBJ2-2	NA	CASSQSYNTGELFF	TGTGCCAGCAGCCAATCGTACAACACCGGGGAGCTGTTTTTT
NA	TRBV7-8	TRBJ2-4	NA	CASSLAGYRAKNIQYF	TGTGCCAGCAGCTTAGCAGGTTACAGGGCCAAAAACATTCAGTACTTC
TRBD2	TRBV7-6	TRBJ2-1	many	CASSPWVAGEGKFF	TGTGCCAGCAGCCCCTGGGTAGCGGGAGAGGGCAAGTTCTTC
NA	TRBV9	TRBJ2-1	many	CASSVAPLYNEQFF	TGTGCCAGCAGCGTAGCCCCTCTCTACAATGAGCAGTTCTTC
NA	TRBV7-9	TRBJ2-7	NA	CASSLEAQEQYF	TGTGCCAGCAGCTTAGAGGCACAGGAGCAGTACTTC
TRBD2	TRBV20-1	TRBJ2-5	NA	CSARSLGLGLAGGPGTQYF	TGCAGTGCTAGATCACTAGGTTTGGGACTAGCGGGAGGGCCAGGGACCCAGTACTTC
TRBD1	TRBV29-1	TRBJ1-1	NA	CSVVGQPGRDTEAFF	TGCAGCGTTGTGGGACAGCCAGGGAGGGACACTGAAGCTTTCTTT
TRBD1	TRBV18	TRBJ1-2	many	CASSRTGRGDGYTF	TGTGCCAGCTCAAGGACAGGGAGAGGCGATGGCTACACCTTC
TRBD1	TRBV12-3/TRBV12-4	TRBJ1-5	NA	CASSLSARGRQPQHF	TGTGCCAGCAGCCTTTCGGCCAGGGGGCGTCAGCCCCAGCATTTT
NA	TRBV7-2	TRBJ2-4	NA	CASSLVGSGTPVNIQYF	TGTGCCAGCAGCTTAGTGGGATCCGGGACTCCCGTAAACATTCAGTACTTC
NA	TRBV6-6	TRBJ1-6	many	CASSWGRRTSGNSPLHF	TGTGCCAGCAGCTGGGGCCGTCGGACATCTGGGAATTCACCCCTCCACTTT
NA	TRBV20-1	TRBJ1-5	many	CSAGQGGDYQPQHF	TGCAGTGCTGGCCAGGGCGGGGACTATCAGCCCCAGCATTTT
NA	TRBV12-3/TRBV12-4	TRBJ2-1	NA	CATRDLFYNEQFF	TGTGCCACCAGGGACTTATTCTACAATGAGCAGTTCTTC